This TCR beta chain was obtained from a study of radiotherapy plus CTLA-4 blockade in lung cancer. About this clone itself: The antigen is undetermined.

Study-level results: Response, reportedly, was best predicted by interferon-beta along with early blood T cell clone dynamics.

The assay was immunoSEQ multiplex PCR, and TCRdb's table has in-frame clones only and misses some. The data contain 50,000 or so clones, more than 65% of them singletons. Germline lookup yields CDR1 MNHEY and CDR2 SMNVEV (reference sequence). CDR3 length: 15 amino acids. The ends were cut back, 6 bases at V and 5 bases at J, with 19 bases in the middle. The chain recombines TRBV27 with TRBJ1-1; D is perhaps TRBD1 (6 bases). The sample was peripheral blood, taken from a patient treated with radiotherapy plus ipilimumab. The sequence derives from a human donor with non-small cell lung cancer who had a partial response to radiotherapy plus ipilimumab. CDR3 coding DNA: TGTGCCAGCAGCTTAGTAACAGGGCTCAGGACTGAAGCTTTCTTT. Translation: CASSLVTGLRTEAFF.